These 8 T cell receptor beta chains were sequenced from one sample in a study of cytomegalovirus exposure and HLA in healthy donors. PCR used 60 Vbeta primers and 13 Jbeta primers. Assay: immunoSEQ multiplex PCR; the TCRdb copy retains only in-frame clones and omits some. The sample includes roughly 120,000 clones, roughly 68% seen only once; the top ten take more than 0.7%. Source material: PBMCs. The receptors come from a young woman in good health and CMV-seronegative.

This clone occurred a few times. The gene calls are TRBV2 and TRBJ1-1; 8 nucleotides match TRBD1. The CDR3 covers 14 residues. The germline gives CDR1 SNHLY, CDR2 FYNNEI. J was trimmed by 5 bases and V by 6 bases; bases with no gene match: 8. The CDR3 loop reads CASSQQGVGTEAFF. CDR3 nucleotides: TGTGCCAGCAGCCAACAGGGGGTGGGGACTGAAGCTTTCTTT. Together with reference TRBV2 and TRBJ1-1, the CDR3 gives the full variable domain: EPEVTQTPSHQVTQMGQEVILRCVPISNHLYFYWYRQILGQKVEFLVSFYNNEISEKSEIFDDQFSVERPDGSNFTLKIRSTKLEDSAMYFCASSQQGVGTEAFFGQGTRLTVV.

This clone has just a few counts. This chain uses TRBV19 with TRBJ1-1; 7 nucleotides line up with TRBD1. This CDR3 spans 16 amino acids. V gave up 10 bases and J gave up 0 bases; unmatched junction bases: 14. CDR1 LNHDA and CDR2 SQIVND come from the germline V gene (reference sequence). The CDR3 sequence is CATKTGLAAMNTEAFF. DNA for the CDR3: TGTGCCACCAAGACAGGGTTGGCGGCGATGAACACTGAAGCTTTCTTT. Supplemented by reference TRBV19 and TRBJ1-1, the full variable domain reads DGGITQSPKYLFRKEGQNVTLSCEQNLNHDAMYWYRQDPGQGLRLIYYSQIVNDFQKGDIAEGYSVSREKKESFPLTVTSAQKNPTAFYLCATKTGLAAMNTEAFFGQGTRLTVV.

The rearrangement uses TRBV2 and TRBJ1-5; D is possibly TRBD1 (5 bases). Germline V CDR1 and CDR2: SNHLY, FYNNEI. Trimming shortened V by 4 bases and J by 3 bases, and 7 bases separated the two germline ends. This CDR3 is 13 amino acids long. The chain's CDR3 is CASSGQTNQPQHF. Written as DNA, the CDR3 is TGTGCCAGCAGTGGACAGACCAATCAGCCCCAGCATTTT.

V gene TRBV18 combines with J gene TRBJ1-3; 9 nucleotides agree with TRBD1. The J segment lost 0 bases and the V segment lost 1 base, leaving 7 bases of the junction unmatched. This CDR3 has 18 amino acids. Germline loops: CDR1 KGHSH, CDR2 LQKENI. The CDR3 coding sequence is TGTGCCAGCTCACCACAGGGACAGGGCTCCGGCTCTGGAAACACCATATATTTT. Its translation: CASSPQGQGSGSGNTIYF.

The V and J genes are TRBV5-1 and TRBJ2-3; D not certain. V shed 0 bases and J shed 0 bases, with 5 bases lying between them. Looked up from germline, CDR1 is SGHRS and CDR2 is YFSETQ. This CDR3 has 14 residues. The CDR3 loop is CASSLEQSTDTQYF. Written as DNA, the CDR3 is TGCGCCAGCAGCTTGGAACAGAGCACAGATACGCAGTATTTT.

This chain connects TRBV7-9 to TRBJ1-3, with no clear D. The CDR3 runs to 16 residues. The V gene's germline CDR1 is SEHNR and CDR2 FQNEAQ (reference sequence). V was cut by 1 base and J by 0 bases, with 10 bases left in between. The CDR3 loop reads CASSLVEARSGNTIYF. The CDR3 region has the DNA TGTGCCAGCAGCTTAGTTGAAGCACGCTCTGGAAACACCATATATTTT.

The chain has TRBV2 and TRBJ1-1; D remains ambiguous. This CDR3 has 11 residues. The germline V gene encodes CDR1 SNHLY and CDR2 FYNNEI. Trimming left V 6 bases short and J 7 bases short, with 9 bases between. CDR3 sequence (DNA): TGTGCCAGCAGCGTTTACTGTGAAGCTTTCTTT. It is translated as CASSVYCEAFF.

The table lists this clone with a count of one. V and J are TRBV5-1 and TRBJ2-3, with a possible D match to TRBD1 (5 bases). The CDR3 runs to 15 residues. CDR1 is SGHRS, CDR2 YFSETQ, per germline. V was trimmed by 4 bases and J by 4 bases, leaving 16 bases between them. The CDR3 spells CASSDSPTGPDTQYF. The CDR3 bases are TGCGCCAGCAGCGATTCCCCTACAGGTCCAGATACGCAGTATTTT.